What follows are 5 T cell receptor beta chains derived from one specimen sequenced in a study of shared clonotypes between healthy human individuals. CD45RO-negative, CCR7-selected cells formed the naive CD8 fraction, which excluded terminally differentiated effector memory CD45RA+ cells. Clones were read by immunoSEQ multiplex PCR, and TCRdb kept only the in-frame ones, dropping some. This table has hundreds of thousands of clones, around 96% appearing once. The sequenced material came from naive CD8+ T cells sorted from blood. All receptors derive from a woman under 40 in good health.

V and J are TRBV28 and TRBJ2-1; D possibly corresponds to TRBD2 (5 bases). V was clipped by 7 bases and J by 0 bases, with 13 bases between them. The CDR3 has 15 residues. The germline CDR1 and CDR2 sequences are MDHEN and SYDVKM. CDR3 DNA sequence: TGTGCCAGCAACTCGGACTTAACCTCCTACAATGAGCAGTTCTTC. Translation gives CASNSDLTSYNEQFF.

This clone was observed a handful of times. V and J are TRBV7-2 and TRBJ1-1, with D possibly matching TRBD1 (6 bases). Germline-derived CDR1 and CDR2 are SGHTA and FQGNSA. This CDR3 is 16 amino acids long. With 2 bases removed from V and 5 bases from J, the gap between germline ends came to 18 bases. CDR3 protein: CASSLLTGRWFTEAFF. The DNA of the CDR3 is TGTGCCAGCAGCTTACTAACAGGGAGGTGGTTTACTGAAGCTTTCTTT.

This clone appeared a single time. The genes are TRBV7-7 and TRBJ2-1, with a tentative D call TRBD1 (6 bases). Germline V gene sequence: CDR1 SSHAT, CDR2 FNYEAQ (reference sequence). The length of the CDR3 is 15 residues. V shed 3 bases and J shed 2 bases, with 11 bases lying between them. CDR3 in amino acids: CASSFRTAPYNEQFF. In nucleotides, the CDR3 is TGTGCCAGCAGCTTCCGGACAGCACCCTACAATGAGCAGTTCTTC. Complete variable domain (other parts from reference TRBV7-7 and TRBJ2-1): GAGVSQSPRYKVTKRGQDVTLRCDPISSHATLYWYQQALGQGPEFLTYFNYEAQPDKSGLPSDRFSAERPEGSISTLTIQRTEQRDSAMYRCASSFRTAPYNEQFFGPGTRLTVL.

The V gene is TRBV7-9, the J gene TRBJ2-2; no reliable D call. V shed 6 bases and J shed 5 bases, with 10 bases lying between them. The CDR3 extends over 13 amino acids. From germline, CDR1 is SEHNR and CDR2 FQNEAQ (reference sequence). The chain's CDR3 is CASRRSDTGELFF. CDR3 nucleotides: TGTGCCAGCAGGCGGAGTGATACCGGGGAGCTGTTTTTT.

V usage is TRBV7-9 and J usage is TRBJ2-4; tentatively, D is TRBD1 (6 bases). The CDR3 contains 17 residues. Trimming shortened V by 1 base and J by 5 bases, and 18 bases separated the two germline ends. From germline, CDR1 is SEHNR and CDR2 FQNEAQ (reference sequence). CDR3 DNA: TGTGCCAGCAGCTTAGATGGCAGGGGTGTCGTGGAAAACATTCAGTACTTC. It yields the protein CASSLDGRGVVENIQYF.